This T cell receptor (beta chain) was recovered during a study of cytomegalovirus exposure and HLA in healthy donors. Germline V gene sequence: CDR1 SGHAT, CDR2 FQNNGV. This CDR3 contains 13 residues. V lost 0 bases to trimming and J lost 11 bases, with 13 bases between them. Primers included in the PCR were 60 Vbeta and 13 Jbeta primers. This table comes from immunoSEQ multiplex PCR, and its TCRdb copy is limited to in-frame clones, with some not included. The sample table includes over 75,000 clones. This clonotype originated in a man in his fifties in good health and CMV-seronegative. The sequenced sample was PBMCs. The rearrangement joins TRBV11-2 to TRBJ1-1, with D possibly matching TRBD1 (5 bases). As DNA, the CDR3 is TGTGCCAGCAGCTTAGAGGCAGGGTTGGCGGCTTTCTTT. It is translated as CASSLEAGLAAFF. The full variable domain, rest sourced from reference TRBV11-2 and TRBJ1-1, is EAGVAQSPRYKIIEKRQSVAFWCNPISGHATLYWYQQILGQGPKLLIQFQNNGVVDDSQLPKDRFSAERLKGVDSTLKIQPAKLEDSAVYLCASSLEAGLAAFFGQGTRLTVV.